The sequence of this T cell receptor (beta chain) was determined in a study of blood T cell repertoires in COVID-19. For the study at large: Sites across the United States, Italy and Spain contributed samples from acute and convalescent COVID-19. T cells, B-cell-depleted T cells, or PBMCs supplied cDNA or gDNA.

In the authors' workflow: The authors estimated nucleated cell counts from reference gene primer amplification. Assay used: immunoSEQ multiplex PCR; TCRdb lists only in-frame clones, some missing. The DNA gave D and trimming, while V, J and clone size come from that table. Of about 160,000 clones in the sample, 70% to 90% were seen once. CDR3 length: 15 residues. Trimming cost V 7 bases and J 7 bases; bases outside gene matches: 9. Germline CDR1 SGHRS, CDR2 YFSETQ. Seattle's enrolled individuals joined amid active infection and were then monitored longitudinally. Sequenced sample: peripheral blood. The receptor was isolated from a woman between 50 and 59 years old with COVID-19, enrolled during active disease. The J gene is TRBJ2-2, the V gene TRBV5-1; 11 bases fit TRBD1. CDR3 DNA sequence: TGCGCCAGCGGGAACGGACAGGGGGCTAACGGGGAGCTGTTTTTT. Translating gives CASGNGQGANGELFF.